The 25 T cell receptor beta chains presented below share a single source sample, sequenced in a study of T cell repertoires in cytomegalovirus infection. TCRdb re-derived calls from the reads in MiXCR, one entry per CDR3 protein. The sample shows approximately 100,000 distinct CDR3 sequences, roughly 39% of them seen only once. Their antigens are not known. Material: CD8+ T cells from cultured PBMCs, obtained from culture after CMV antigen stimulation. The receptors derive from a human donor in good health (CMV status not recorded). Some clones in this sample may be carry-over from other donors' samples.

This chain connects TRBV4-1 to TRBJ2-7; D ambiguous. The CDR3 length is 14 residues. Germline assignment: CDR1 MGHRA and CDR2 YSYEKL. V was shortened by 0 bases and J by 4 bases, with 10 bases between the two germline ends. The CDR3 DNA reads as TGCGCCAGCAGCCAAGAAGAGGTCCGGTACGAGCAGTACTTC. This translates into CASSQEEVRYEQYF.

This chain joins TRBV28 and TRBJ1-6, with D perhaps TRBD1 (6 bases). The V end was cut by 3 bases, the J end by 7 bases, with 19 bases between. Germline V gene lookup returns CDR1 MDHEN and CDR2 SYDVKM. The CDR3 length is 17 residues. As DNA, the CDR3 is TGTGCCAGCAGTTTGCCGCCCCGACAGGACTCGAATTCACCCCTCCACTTT. Amino acids: CASSLPPRQDSNSPLHF.

This clonotype was counted only a few times. The V call is TRBV27, the J call TRBJ1-5; unclear D gene. Trimming stripped 2 bases from V and 4 bases from J, with 9 bases between. The CDR3 is 14 amino acids. Per the germline V gene, CDR1 is MNHEY and CDR2 is SMNVEV (reference sequence). In nucleotides, the CDR3 is TGTGCCAGCAGTTTAGGGGTCTTTAATCAGCCCCAGCATTTT. Its translation: CASSLGVFNQPQHF.

The chain links TRBV5-1 to TRBJ1-1; D gene ambiguous. Trimming removed 3 bases from V and 5 bases from J, with 11 bases in between. The germline V gene has CDR1 SGHRS and CDR2 YFSETQ. CDR3 length equals 13 residues. The CDR3, as DNA: TGCGCCAGCAGCTATGTTCGTGGAACTGAAGCTTTCTTT. Its translation: CASSYVRGTEAFF. Complete variable domain (other parts from reference TRBV5-1 and TRBJ1-1): KAGVTQTPRYLIKTRGQQVTLSCSPISGHRSVSWYQQTPGQGLQFLFEYFSETQRNKGNFPGRFSGRQFSNSRSEMNVSTLELGDSALYLCASSYVRGTEAFFGQGTRLTVV.

CDR3 protein: CATSISPGGSTDTQYF. CDR3 nucleotides: TGTGCCACCAGCATAAGTCCCGGGGGCAGCACAGATACGCAGTATTTT. This chain links TRBV15 with TRBJ2-3; D is perhaps TRBD1 or TRBD2 (6 bases each). Trimming removed 4 bases at V and 0 bases at J, with 14 bases between. Germline-derived CDR1 and CDR2 are LNHNV and YYDKDF (reference sequence). This CDR3 spans 16 amino acids.

This clonotype was observed at least ten times. J is TRBJ2-5 and V is TRBV20-1, with 9 bases that match TRBD2. This CDR3 contains 15 residues. Germline V gives CDR1 DFQATT, CDR2 SNEGSKA (reference sequence). Trimming at V came to 0 bases and at J to 3 bases, leaving 5 bases not matched to a gene. CDR3 sequence (DNA): TGCAGTGCTAGAGATGGGTCTAGCGGGAAAGAGACCCAGTACTTC. Its translation is CSARDGSSGKETQYF.

The rearrangement joins TRBV4-1 to TRBJ2-5; D tentatively reads TRBD1 or TRBD2 (5 bases each). V dropped 0 bases and J dropped 5 bases, with 10 bases sitting between them. CDR1 and CDR2 from the germline V gene are MGHRA and YSYEKL. The length of the CDR3 is 14 residues. The DNA for the CDR3 is TGCGCCAGCAGCCAAGATGGGGGATGGGAGACCCAGTACTTC. Translation gives CASSQDGGWETQYF.

This chain connects TRBV29-1 to TRBJ1-1; D perhaps matches TRBD1 (5 bases). The CDR3 length is 13 residues. The germline CDR1 and CDR2 sequences are SQVTM and ANQGSEA. Trimming took 4 bases from V and 5 from J, leaving 14 bases between them. CDR3 sequence (DNA): TGCAGCGTTGCGGGGACTAGTGGGACTGAAGCTTTCTTT. Amino acids: CSVAGTSGTEAFF.

The V gene is TRBV27, the J gene TRBJ1-2; D might be TRBD1 (6 bases). This CDR3 region has 12 residues. Germline CDR1 reads MNHEY; CDR2 reads SMNVEV (reference sequence). Deletions cut 6 bases from V and 8 bases from J, with 13 bases between. This CDR3 is CASRGGRGGYTF. CDR3 DNA: TGTGCCAGCAGGGGGGGGCGTGGGGGCTACACCTTC.

The rearrangement uses TRBV24-1 and TRBJ2-7; 8 positions agree with TRBD1. The CDR3 runs 11 residues. CDR1 is KGHDR, CDR2 SFDVKD, per germline. The J segment lost 3 bases and the V segment lost 9 bases, leaving 0 bases of the junction unmatched. The CDR3 loop reads CATGQGYEQYF. The DNA of the CDR3 is TGTGCCACCGGACAGGGCTACGAGCAGTACTTC.

This clonotype was counted only a few times. The chain recombines TRBV28 with TRBJ1-2; D remains ambiguous. The CDR3 length is 12 residues. Per germline, CDR1 MDHEN and CDR2 SYDVKM. Trimming cost V 3 bases and J 2 bases, with 4 bases left between them. The CDR3 reads CASSLPNYGYTF. Here the CDR3 DNA reads TGTGCCAGCAGTTTGCCGAACTATGGCTACACCTTC.

Concerning this clonotype itself: One junction end disagrees with the germline gene, perhaps due to a read error. The gene calls are TRBV11-1 and TRBJ2-1, with 11 bases lining up with TRBD2. The germline gives CDR1 SGHAT, CDR2 FQDESV (reference sequence). CDR3 length equals 14 residues. For the CDR3, the DNA is TGTGCCAGCAGCGTAGCGGGGGGGCAGAATGAGCAGTTCTTC. Amino acids: CASSVAGGQNEQFF.

This clonotype was picked up a small number of times. This sequence joins TRBV7-2 and TRBJ2-6, with TRBD1 as a possible D gene (6 bases). V was clipped by 5 bases and J by 1 base, with 15 bases between them. Per germline, CDR1 SGHTA and CDR2 FQGNSA. The CDR3 has 17 amino acids. In DNA form, the CDR3 reads TGTGCCAGCAGCCCGGACAGTTTTTTATCTGGGGCCAACGTCCTGACTTTC. Translation gives CASSPDSFLSGANVLTF.

The rearrangement uses TRBV28 and TRBJ2-3; 13 bases line up with TRBD2. Germline V lookup: CDR1 MDHEN, CDR2 SYDVKM. The CDR3 is 15 amino acids. Trimming took 6 bases from V and 5 from J; bases not matched to a gene: 5. CDR3 loop: CASSSGTSGKDTQYF. The CDR3 DNA reads TGTGCCAGCAGCTCAGGGACTAGCGGGAAAGATACGCAGTATTTT.

The genes are TRBV27 and TRBJ1-6, with 9 bases fitting TRBD1. Germline assignment: CDR1 MNHEY and CDR2 SMNVEV (reference sequence). The V segment lost 2 bases and the J segment 12 bases; nucleotides outside the gene matches: 8. The CDR3 spans 15 residues. CDR3 in amino acids: CASSLIPGQGLPLHF. In nucleotides, the CDR3 is TGTGCCAGCAGTTTAATCCCGGGACAGGGTTTACCCCTCCACTTT.

The chain couples TRBV5-4 to TRBJ2-5; no clear D. The CDR3 totals 14 residues. Germline V CDR1 and CDR2: SGHNT, YYREEE (reference sequence). V was trimmed by 4 bases and J by 1 base, leaving 11 bases between them. The DNA for the CDR3 is TGTGCCAGCAGCCGCCTCTACAGCCAAGAGACCCAGTACTTC. Protein: CASSRLYSQETQYF. Looking up the rest from reference TRBV5-4 and TRBJ2-5 gives the full variable domain: ETGVTQSPTHLIKTRGQQVTLRCSSQSGHNTVSWYQQALGQGPQFIFQYYREEENGRGNFPPRFSGLQFPNYSSELNVNALELDDSALYLCASSRLYSQETQYFGPGTRLLVL.

This rearrangement joins TRBV20-1 to TRBJ2-1; D is possibly TRBD1 (5 bases). The germline gives CDR1 DFQATT, CDR2 SNEGSKA (reference sequence). This CDR3 comprises 15 residues. V lost 0 bases and J 6 bases, leaving 15 bases between the germline ends. The CDR3 nucleotides are TGCAGTGCTAGAGATTTTTTAGGGGCCAGCAATGAGCAGTTCTTC. Translated: CSARDFLGASNEQFF.

The J gene is TRBJ2-1, the V gene TRBV7-9, with TRBD2 matching 9 bases. Germline lookup yields CDR1 SEHNR and CDR2 FQNEAQ (reference sequence). The V and J ends lost 1 base and 9 bases, in that order; junction bases with no gene match: 7. This CDR3 has 15 residues. For the CDR3, the DNA is TGTGCCAGCAGCTTAGGGTCTAGCGGGGCCATTGAGCAGTTCTTC. This translates into CASSLGSSGAIEQFF.

In this sample, this clonotype turned up many times. The chain joins TRBV7-6 to TRBJ2-1, with 9 bases fitting TRBD1. The length of the CDR3 is 15 residues. Germline V lookup: CDR1 SGHVS, CDR2 FNYEAQ. Germline trimming cut 4 bases from V and 5 bases from J; bases unmatched to any gene: 6. The CDR3 loop is CASSSRRTGDNEQFF. The CDR3 DNA is TGTGCCAGCAGCTCACGACGGACAGGGGACAATGAGCAGTTCTTC.

This clonotype has ten or more counts. This rearrangement joins TRBV20-1 to TRBJ1-5, with D uncertain. Deletions cut 0 bases from V and 0 bases from J, with 12 bases between. Germline CDR1 and CDR2: DFQATT and SNEGSKA (reference sequence). This CDR3 is built from 16 residues. CDR3 DNA sequence: TGCAGTGCTAGAGAAGGACCGATTATTAGCAATCAGCCCCAGCATTTT. It codes for CSAREGPIISNQPQHF.

In this sample, this clonotype turned up many times. The chain links TRBV11-3 to TRBJ2-2; the D gene is possibly TRBD2 (7 bases). The CDR3 totals 15 residues. Between the trimmed V and J ends, which lost 4 bases and 4 bases, there was a span of 13 bases. Germline CDR1 and CDR2: SGHNT and YENEEA. The DNA of the CDR3 is TGTGCCAGCAGCTCACAACGGGGGGCCACCGGGGAGCTGTTTTTT. The encoded protein is CASSSQRGATGELFF.

The V call is TRBV5-6, the J call TRBJ1-1; no clear D gene. This CDR3 spans 15 amino acids. V lost 0 bases to trimming and J lost 8 bases, with 17 bases between them. Germline V gene lookup returns CDR1 SGHDT and CDR2 YYEEEE. The CDR3 DNA reads as TGTGCCAGCAGCTTGGAAGAAGTCCTGTCCGACGAAGCTTTCTTT. Residues: CASSLEEVLSDEAFF.

V is TRBV4-1 and J is TRBJ2-3, with D unresolved. The CDR3 has 14 residues. Trimming cost V 4 bases and J 5 bases, with 13 bases left between them. The V gene's germline CDR1 is MGHRA and CDR2 YSYEKL. The CDR3 sequence is CASSLNGVGDTQYF. The CDR3 DNA follows: TGCGCCAGCAGCCTGAATGGGGTCGGAGATACGCAGTATTTT.

The chain joins TRBV19 to TRBJ2-2; unclear D gene. V lost 9 bases to trimming and J lost 1 base, with 6 bases between them. Germline V gives CDR1 LNHDA, CDR2 SQIVND (reference sequence). This CDR3 contains 12 residues. The CDR3 bases are TGTGCCAGCGACTTGAACACCGGGGAGCTGTTTTTT. Residues: CASDLNTGELFF.

This clonotype appeared many times. The V gene is TRBV29-1, the J gene TRBJ1-2, with 12 bases aligning to TRBD1. After removal of 8 bases from V and 3 bases from J, the junction contained 10 bases not matched to a gene. Germline CDR1 and CDR2: SQVTM and ANQGSEA. The CDR3 extends over 15 amino acids. The CDR3 DNA follows: TGCAGCTCCTTCGACCGGGACAGGGGGCACTATGGCTACACCTTC. As protein: CSSFDRDRGHYGYTF.